The clone carrying this T cell receptor (beta chain) was observed once. This sample is part of a study of blood T cell repertoires in COVID-19. The wider study: Nucleic acid was either cDNA or gDNA, and it came from T cells, B-cell-depleted T cells, or PBMCs.

CDR1 is MGHDK and CDR2 is SYGVNS in the germline V gene. The CDR3 contains 14 residues. Trimming took off 0 bases at V and 4 bases at J, with 6 bases between the two ends. In the study's own analysis: Estimation of nucleated cell counts was performed using reference gene primer amplification. Profiling relied on immunoSEQ multiplex PCR, and the TCRdb table lists in-frame clones only, not all of them. V and J calls and clone size come straight from that table; D and trimming were deduced from the DNA. The sample lists 390,000 or so clones, roughly nine tenths occurring once. This clonotype was sampled from a woman in her 30s with COVID-19, enrolled during active disease. Input material: peripheral blood. The chain has TRBV25-1 and TRBJ1-4; D unresolved. CDR3 coding DNA: TGTGCCAGCAGTGAATATCAGTTTAATGAAAAACTGTTTTTT. It is translated as CASSEYQFNEKLFF.